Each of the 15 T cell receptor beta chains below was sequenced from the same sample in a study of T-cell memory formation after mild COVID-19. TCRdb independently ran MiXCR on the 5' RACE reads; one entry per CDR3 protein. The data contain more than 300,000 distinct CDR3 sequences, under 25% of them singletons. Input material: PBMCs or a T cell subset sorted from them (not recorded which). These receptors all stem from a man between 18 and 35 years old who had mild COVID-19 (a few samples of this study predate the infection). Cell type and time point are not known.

CDR3 nucleotide sequence: TGTGCCAGCAGCCCCCCGGGACAGGGGTATCCTGAGCAGTTCTTC. Amino acid sequence: CASSPPGQGYPEQFF. The chain couples TRBV28 to TRBJ2-1; 10 bases match TRBD1. CDR1 and CDR2 (germline): MDHEN, SYDVKM. V lost 6 bases to trimming and J lost 9 bases; unmatched junction nucleotides: 11. There are 15 residues in the CDR3.

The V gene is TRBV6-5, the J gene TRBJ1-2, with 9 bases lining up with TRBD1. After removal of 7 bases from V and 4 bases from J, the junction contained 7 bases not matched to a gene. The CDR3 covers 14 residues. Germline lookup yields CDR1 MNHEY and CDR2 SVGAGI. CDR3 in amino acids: CASKIQGASYGYTF. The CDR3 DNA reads TGTGCCAGCAAAATACAGGGGGCAAGCTATGGCTACACCTTC.

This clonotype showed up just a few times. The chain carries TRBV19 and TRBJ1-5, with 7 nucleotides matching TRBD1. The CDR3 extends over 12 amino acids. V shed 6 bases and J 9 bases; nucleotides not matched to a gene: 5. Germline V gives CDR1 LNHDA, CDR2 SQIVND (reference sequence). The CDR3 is CASRTGLAPQHF. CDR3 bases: TGTGCCAGTAGGACAGGGTTGGCGCCCCAGCATTTT.

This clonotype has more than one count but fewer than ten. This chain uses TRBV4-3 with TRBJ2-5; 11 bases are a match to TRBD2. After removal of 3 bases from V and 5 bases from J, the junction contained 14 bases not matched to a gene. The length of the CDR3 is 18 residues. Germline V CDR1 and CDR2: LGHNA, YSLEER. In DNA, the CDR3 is TGCGCCAGCAGCCACGGGGTCTCTAGCGGGGGGCCGAGGGAGACCCAGTACTTC. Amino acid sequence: CASSHGVSSGGPRETQYF.

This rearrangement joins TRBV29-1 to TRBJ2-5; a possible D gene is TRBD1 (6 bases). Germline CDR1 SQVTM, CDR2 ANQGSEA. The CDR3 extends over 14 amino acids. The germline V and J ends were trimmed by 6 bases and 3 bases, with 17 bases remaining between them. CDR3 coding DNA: TGCAGCGTCCTCCCGGGACATCTTAAAGAGACCCAGTACTTC. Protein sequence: CSVLPGHLKETQYF.

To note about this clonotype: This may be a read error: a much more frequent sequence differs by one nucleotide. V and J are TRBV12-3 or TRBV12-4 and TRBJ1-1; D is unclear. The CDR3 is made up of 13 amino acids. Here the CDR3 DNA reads TGTGCCAGCAGTTTCAGTCCGAACACTGAAGCTTTATTT. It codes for CASSFSPNTEALF.

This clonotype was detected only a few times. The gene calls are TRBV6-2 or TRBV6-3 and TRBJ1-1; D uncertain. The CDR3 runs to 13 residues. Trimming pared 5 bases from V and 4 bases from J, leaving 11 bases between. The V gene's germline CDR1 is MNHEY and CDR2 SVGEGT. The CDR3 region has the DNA TGTGCCAGCAGTCCCGTGAGAATCACTGAAGCTTTCTTT. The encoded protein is CASSPVRITEAFF.

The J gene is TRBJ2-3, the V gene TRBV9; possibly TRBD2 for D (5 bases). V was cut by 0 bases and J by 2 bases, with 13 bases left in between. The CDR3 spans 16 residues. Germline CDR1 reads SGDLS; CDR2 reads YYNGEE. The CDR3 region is CASSVAGGRYTDTQYF. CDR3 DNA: TGTGCCAGCAGCGTAGCCGGAGGTCGTTACACAGATACGCAGTATTTT.

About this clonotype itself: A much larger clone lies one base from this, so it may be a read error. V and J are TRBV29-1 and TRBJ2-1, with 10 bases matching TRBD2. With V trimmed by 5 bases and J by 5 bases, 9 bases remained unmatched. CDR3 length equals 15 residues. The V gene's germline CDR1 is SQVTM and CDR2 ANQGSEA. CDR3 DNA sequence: TGCAGCGTTTGGAAACTAGCGGGGCCCGACAATGAGCAGTTCTTC. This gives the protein CSVWKLAGPDNEQFF.

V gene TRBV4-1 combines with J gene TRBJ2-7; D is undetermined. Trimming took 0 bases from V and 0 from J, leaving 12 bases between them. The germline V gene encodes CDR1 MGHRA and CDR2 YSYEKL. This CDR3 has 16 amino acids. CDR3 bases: TGCGCCAGCAGCCAAGATATGGCAGCTAGCTCCTACGAGCAGTACTTC. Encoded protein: CASSQDMAASSYEQYF.

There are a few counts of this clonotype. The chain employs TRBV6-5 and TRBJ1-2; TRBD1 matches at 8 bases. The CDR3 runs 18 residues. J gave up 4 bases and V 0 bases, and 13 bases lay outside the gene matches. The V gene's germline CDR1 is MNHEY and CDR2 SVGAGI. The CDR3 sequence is CASSYSSRGLVSSYGYTF. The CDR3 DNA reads TGTGCCAGCAGTTACTCGTCCAGGGGGCTAGTGTCAAGCTATGGCTACACCTTC.

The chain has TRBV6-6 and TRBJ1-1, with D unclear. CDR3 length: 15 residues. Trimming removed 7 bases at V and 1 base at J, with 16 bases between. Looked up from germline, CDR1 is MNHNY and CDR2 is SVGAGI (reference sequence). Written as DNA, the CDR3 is TGTGCCAGCACCCCTGGTGCGGTTCCGAACACTGAAGCTTTCTTT. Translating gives CASTPGAVPNTEAFF.

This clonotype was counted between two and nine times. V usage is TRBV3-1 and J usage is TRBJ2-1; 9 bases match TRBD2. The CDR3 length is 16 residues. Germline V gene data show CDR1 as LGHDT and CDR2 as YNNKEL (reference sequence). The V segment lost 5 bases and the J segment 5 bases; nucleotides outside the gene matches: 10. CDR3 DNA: TGTGCCAGCAGCTTTCCCGAGCGGGGGGACGACAATGAGCAGTTCTTC. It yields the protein CASSFPERGDDNEQFF.

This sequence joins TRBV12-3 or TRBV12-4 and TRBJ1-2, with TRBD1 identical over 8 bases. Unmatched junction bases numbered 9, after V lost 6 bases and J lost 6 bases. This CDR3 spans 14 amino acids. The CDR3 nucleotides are TGTGCCAGCAGAGAAGACAGGGGATGGGATGGCTACACCTTC. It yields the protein CASREDRGWDGYTF.

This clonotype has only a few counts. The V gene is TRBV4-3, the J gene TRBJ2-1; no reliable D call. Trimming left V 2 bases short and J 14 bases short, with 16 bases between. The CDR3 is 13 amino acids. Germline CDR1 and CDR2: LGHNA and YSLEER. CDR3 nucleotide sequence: TGCGCCAGCAGCCAAAGGCCCGCTGGGATTGAGTTCTTC. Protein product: CASSQRPAGIEFF.